This TCR beta chain was observed in a study of T cell responses to AZD1222 COVID-19 vaccine. With respect to this clone: Its antigen remains unknown.

Sequencing used immunoSEQ multiplex PCR; TCRdb keeps in-frame clones, though not all of them. The sample lists 95,000 to 150,000 clones; approximately 92% were seen once. The study's findings and limits: White British ancestry dominated among donors, who included more females, and clonal diversity was possibly underestimated.

CDR3 size: 15 residues. In germline, CDR1 is ENHRY, CDR2 SYGVKD. Trimming left V 2 bases short and J 0 bases short, with 9 bases between. Sequencing used peripheral blood, obtained on day 0 of AZD1222 vaccination. This receptor was obtained from an adult in good health. The chain combines TRBV10-3 with TRBJ2-3; weak D call: TRBD2 (5 bases). CDR3 sequence: CAISENGLSTDTQYF. The CDR3 coding sequence is TGTGCCATCAGTGAGAATGGACTCAGCACAGATACGCAGTATTTT.